Listed below are T cell receptor beta chains from one sample, sequenced in a study of cytomegalovirus exposure and HLA in healthy donors. Clones were sequenced by immunoSEQ multiplex PCR, and TCRdb holds only the in-frame ones, with some missing. Of 150,000 to 160,000 clones listed, around 84% are singletons. The sequencing sample was made of PBMCs. The source is a middle-aged woman in good health and CMV-seropositive. Both conserved end residues are part of each CDR3. A D gene is named only where the DNA matches it firmly. Clone size appears in some rows only: once, few, many, or a class for an expanded clone.

j_call	d_call	clone_size	v_call	cdr3_aa	cdr3_nt
TRBJ2-3	.	.	TRBV11-1	CASSLMSVATTDTQYF	TGTGCCAGCAGCCTGATGAGCGTCGCTACCACAGATACGCAGTATTTT
TRBJ1-1	.	.	TRBV27	CASTPGGGGYTEAFF	TGTGCCAGTACCCCGGGTGGGGGAGGATATACTGAAGCTTTCTTT
TRBJ2-5	.	once	TRBV19	CASSIAGSGQETQYF	TGTGCCAGTAGTATAGCGGGGTCAGGCCAAGAGACCCAGTACTTC
TRBJ2-7	.	.	TRBV29-1	CSVAVRGANEQYF	TGCAGCGTTGCGGTTCGGGGGGCAAACGAGCAGTACTTC
TRBJ2-1	TRBD2	few	TRBV27	CASKRAGVFDEQFF	TGTGCCAGCAAGCGAGCGGGAGTTTTCGATGAGCAGTTCTTC
TRBJ2-5	TRBD1	.	TRBV5-1	CASSLDGTGQETQYF	TGCGCCAGCAGCTTGGACGGGACAGGACAAGAGACCCAGTACTTC
TRBJ1-1	.	.	TRBV30	CAWSGLNRAFF	TGTGCCTGGTCGGGTCTTAACCGGGCTTTCTTT
TRBJ2-7	TRBD2	.	TRBV7-8	CASSSPGLAGSKYEQYF	TGTGCCAGCAGCTCACCTGGACTAGCGGGGAGTAAATACGAGCAGTACTTC
TRBJ1-5	.	.	TRBV19	CASRAGGTRGYSNQPQHF	TGTGCCAGTAGGGCTGGGGGGACCCGTGGATATAGCAATCAGCCCCAGCATTTT
TRBJ2-5	.	.	TRBV18	CASSPEAGAQETQYF	TGTGCCAGCTCACCAGAGGCGGGGGCCCAAGAGACCCAGTACTTC
TRBJ1-5	TRBD1	.	TRBV28	CASTQGGTGRFSNQPQHF	TGTGCCAGCACCCAAGGAGGGACAGGGAGATTTAGCAATCAGCCCCAGCATTTT
TRBJ1-1	.	medium-sized	TRBV7-9	CSSSAGLQVAFF	TGTTCCAGCAGCGCTGGACTTCAGGTGGCTTTCTTT
TRBJ1-5	TRBD1	few	TRBV2	CASSEDRGNQPQHF	TGTGCCAGCAGCGAGGACAGGGGCAATCAGCCCCAGCATTTT
TRBJ2-5	.	.	TRBV7-6	CASSLSVILQETQYF	TGTGCCAGCAGCTTATCTGTTATTTTACAAGAGACCCAGTACTTC
TRBJ2-1	.	.	TRBV7-3	CASSLMGGAQRDEQFF	TGTGCCAGCAGCTTAATGGGGGGGGCGCAAAGGGATGAGCAGTTCTTC
TRBJ1-1	TRBD1	.	TRBV7-9	CASSTTGGWVNTEAFF	TGTGCCAGCAGCACTACAGGGGGCTGGGTGAACACTGAAGCTTTCTTT
TRBJ2-7	TRBD1	.	TRBV11-2	CASSTRTGTYEQYF	TGTGCCAGCAGCACCCGGACAGGGACCTACGAGCAGTACTTC
TRBJ2-1	.	once	TRBV12-5	CASGLRVGGAENEQFF	TGTGCTAGTGGTTTGCGTGTCGGCGGAGCGGAGAACGAGCAGTTCTTC
TRBJ1-2	.	.	TRBV28	CASSSDKSYGYTF	TGTGCCAGCAGTTCGGACAAATCCTATGGCTACACCTTC
TRBJ1-4	.	.	TRBV28	CASSLTGTAPEKLFF	TGTGCCAGCAGTTTAACGGGAACGGCCCCCGAAAAACTGTTTTTT
TRBJ2-1	TRBD2	few	TRBV4-1	CASTLLADTYNEQFF	TGCGCCAGCACCCTACTAGCGGACACCTACAATGAGCAGTTCTTC
TRBJ2-3	TRBD2	.	TRBV7-6	CASSLGPGLAGGSSTDTQYF	TGTGCCAGCAGCTTAGGGCCGGGACTAGCGGGAGGATCTAGCACAGATACGCAGTATTTT
TRBJ2-2	.	.	TRBV19	CASSTLIRGELFF	TGTGCCAGTAGTACACTAATTAGGGGGGAGCTGTTTTTT
TRBJ1-1	.	.	TRBV30	CAWGKTTNTEAFF	TGTGCCTGGGGGAAGACTACGAACACTGAAGCTTTCTTT
TRBJ2-7	TRBD2	.	TRBV5-4	CASTGGGSSHEQYF	TGTGCCAGCACGGGGGGAGGGTCCTCCCACGAGCAGTACTTC
TRBJ2-7	.	.	TRBV19	CASAPQGEAYEQYF	TGTGCCAGTGCCCCTCAGGGGGAGGCCTACGAGCAGTACTTC
TRBJ2-1	TRBD2	.	TRBV27	CASRPIGGSTYNEQFF	TGTGCCAGCAGACCGATCGGCGGGAGTACCTACAATGAGCAGTTCTTC
TRBJ2-3	.	few	TRBV25-1	CASSLNLADTQYF	TGTGCCAGCAGTCTAAATCTAGCGGATACGCAGTATTTT
TRBJ2-7	.	.	TRBV5-5	CASSLGVRSSYEQYF	TGTGCCAGCAGCTTGGGAGTGAGGAGCTCCTACGAGCAGTACTTC
TRBJ2-2	TRBD2	.	TRBV18	CASSPVPRESVAKNTGELFF	TGTGCCAGCTCACCAGTTCCGCGGGAGAGCGTGGCGAAAAACACCGGGGAGCTGTTTTTT
TRBJ2-7	.	.	TRBV27	CASSYFGDEQYF	TGTGCCAGCAGCTACTTCGGGGACGAGCAGTACTTC
TRBJ2-3	TRBD2	.	TRBV10-2	CASSLIGSGSSSDTQYF	TGCGCCAGCAGTCTTATTGGTAGCGGGAGTAGCTCAGATACGCAGTATTTT
TRBJ1-2	TRBD1	.	TRBV6-5	CASSSWTGHGYTF	TGTGCCAGCAGTTCTTGGACAGGGCATGGCTACACCTTC
TRBJ2-1	TRBD2	few	TRBV19	CASNGLAGGRGQKNEQFF	TGTGCCAGTAACGGTCTAGCGGGAGGGCGGGGTCAAAAAAATGAGCAGTTCTTC
TRBJ1-1	.	few	TRBV10-2	CASRQGRMLNTEAFF	TGCGCCAGCAGGCAGGGAAGAATGTTGAACACTGAAGCTTTCTTT
TRBJ2-7	.	.	TRBV1	CTSSQVRGHYEQYF	TGCACCAGCAGCCAAGTCAGGGGTCACTACGAGCAGTACTTC
TRBJ2-1	TRBD1	.	TRBV27	CASSLGTGRHNEQFF	TGTGCCAGCAGTTTAGGGACAGGGAGGCACAATGAGCAGTTCTTC
TRBJ2-3	.	.	TRBV30	CACLTSRFTDTQYF	TGTGCCTGTTTAACTAGCAGATTCACAGATACGCAGTATTTT
TRBJ2-2	TRBD1	.	TRBV19	CASRSVGPRQGFVGELFF	TGTGCCAGTAGATCAGTGGGTCCGCGACAGGGCTTTGTTGGGGAGCTGTTTTTT
TRBJ2-7	TRBD2	.	TRBV7-8	CASSYMTSNGYEQYF	TGTGCCAGCAGCTATATGACTAGCAACGGATACGAGCAGTACTTC
TRBJ1-5	.	.	TRBV7-2	CASSRLGGNQPQHF	TGTGCCAGCAGCCGATTAGGAGGGAATCAGCCCCAGCATTTT
TRBJ2-1	.	.	TRBV30	CACSLISEQFF	TGTGCCTGTTCCCTGATCAGTGAGCAGTTCTTC
TRBJ2-2	.	.	TRBV27	CASRRATGTGELFF	TGTGCCAGCAGGAGGGCTACGGGCACCGGGGAGCTGTTTTTT
TRBJ2-7	TRBD2	few	TRBV11-3	CASSLEREASYEQYF	TGTGCCAGCAGCTTAGAGCGGGAGGCCTCCTACGAGCAGTACTTC
TRBJ1-5	.	.	TRBV7-9	CASSLTGGNQPQHF	TGTGCCAGCAGCCTAACAGGAGGCAATCAGCCCCAGCATTTT
TRBJ2-3	TRBD2	.	TRBV7-8	CASSSGLAGADTQYF	TGTGCCAGCAGCTCCGGACTAGCGGGAGCCGATACGCAGTATTTT
TRBJ2-1	TRBD2	once	TRBV5-1	CASSLLAGGSYNEQFF	TGCGCCAGCAGCTTGCTAGCGGGAGGATCCTACAATGAGCAGTTCTTC
TRBJ1-5	.	few	TRBV10-3	CAISEQWGPTRDQPQHF	TGTGCCATCAGTGAGCAATGGGGGCCCACTCGAGATCAGCCCCAGCATTTT
TRBJ2-5	.	once	TRBV5-1	CASSLRVQETQYF	TGCGCCAGCAGCTTACGGGTTCAAGAGACCCAGTACTTC
TRBJ2-7	.	.	TRBV7-3	CASSRGGGSEQYF	TGTGCCAGCAGTCGGGGAGGAGGGAGCGAGCAGTACTTC
TRBJ2-7	.	.	TRBV5-6	CASSFSGLISYEQYF	TGTGCCAGCAGCTTCTCAGGACTTATCTCCTACGAGCAGTACTTC
TRBJ2-3	TRBD1	.	TRBV29-1	CSVRTGASTDTQYF	TGCAGCGTTCGGACAGGTGCTAGCACAGATACGCAGTATTTT
TRBJ2-1	TRBD2	.	TRBV7-9	CASSSLAGVAEQFF	TGTGCCAGCAGCTCCCTAGCGGGAGTGGCTGAGCAGTTCTTC
TRBJ2-2	.	.	TRBV25-1	CASTKEGRRTGELFF	TGTGCCAGCACCAAAGAGGGAAGACGCACCGGGGAGCTGTTTTTT